This T cell receptor (beta chain) was observed in a study of T-cell reconstitution after alpha-beta-depleted transplantation in children (TCRdb year 2016). Regarding the complete study: Using TCR repertoire profiling, the study quantitatively followed how T-cell immune reconstitution unfolded in children after TCRalphabeta/CD19-depleted allogeneic hematopoietic cell transplantation.

About this clonotype itself: Its antigen target is currently unknown. No qualities accompany the bases; no much larger clone lies one base away.

Counted from cysteine to phenylalanine, this CDR3 has 14 amino acids. Only the CDR3 DNA stays, 42 bases, in frame from base 1. V is cut by 1 base and J by 3 bases, and the space between the germline ends is 9 bases. The germline V gene (reference sequence) provides CDR1 SEHNR and CDR2 FQNEAQ. The library was obtained by PCR. Instrument on record: Illumina HiSeq 2500. Molecular barcoding was employed in the preparation of TCR libraries, with unique molecular identifiers being used to normalize TCRbeta repertoire quantification. TCRdb's own reprocessing of the public reads used fastp at Q25 and MiXCR and kept productive beta chains. Here each entry gathers all rows of one CDR3 protein and keeps the most common genes and DNA. The sample table shows hundreds of thousands of distinct CDR3 sequences, and approximately 17% are seen once. The ten largest clones take up approximately 1% of the sample.

The clonotype comes from a human donor who donated a stem cell graft to a child with acute myeloid leukemia. The sample consisted of PBMCs from the stem cell graft donor, taken from the stem cell graft. The V gene is TRBV7-9 and the J gene is TRBJ1-1; there is no confident call for the D gene. The base sequence is TGTGCCAGCAGCTTAGTGCCGGGTCACACTGAAGCTTTCTTT. This is translated as CASSLVPGHTEAFF.